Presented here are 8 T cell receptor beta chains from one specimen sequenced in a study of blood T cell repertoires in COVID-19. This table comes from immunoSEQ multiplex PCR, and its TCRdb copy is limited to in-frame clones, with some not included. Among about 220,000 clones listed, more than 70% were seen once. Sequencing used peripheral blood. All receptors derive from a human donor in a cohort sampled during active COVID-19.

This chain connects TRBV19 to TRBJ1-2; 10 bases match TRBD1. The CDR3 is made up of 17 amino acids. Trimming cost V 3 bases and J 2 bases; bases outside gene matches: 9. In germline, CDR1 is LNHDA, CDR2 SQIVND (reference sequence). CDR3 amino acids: CASSIWSSTGGNYGYTF. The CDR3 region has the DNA TGTGCCAGTAGTATCTGGTCCTCGACAGGGGGCAACTATGGCTACACCTTC.

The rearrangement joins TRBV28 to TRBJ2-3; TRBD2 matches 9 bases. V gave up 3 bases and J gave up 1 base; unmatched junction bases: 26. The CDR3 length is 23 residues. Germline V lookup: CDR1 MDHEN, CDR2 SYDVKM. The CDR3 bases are TGTGCCAGCAGTTTTCCGGGCCTACCGACTAGCGGTACATGGAGGTCCCGCACAGATACGCAGTATTTT. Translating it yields CASSFPGLPTSGTWRSRTDTQYF.

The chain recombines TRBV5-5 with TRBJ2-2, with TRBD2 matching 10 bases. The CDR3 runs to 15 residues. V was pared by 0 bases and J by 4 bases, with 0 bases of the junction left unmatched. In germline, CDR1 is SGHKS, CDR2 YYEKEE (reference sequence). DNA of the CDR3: TGTGCCAGCAGCTTGGCTAGCGGGGGCACCGGGGAGCTGTTTTTT. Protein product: CASSLASGGTGELFF. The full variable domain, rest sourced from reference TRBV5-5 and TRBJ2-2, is DAGVTQSPTHLIKTRGQQVTLRCSPISGHKSVSWYQQVLGQGPQFIFQYYEKEERGRGNFPDRFSARQFPNYSSELNVNALLLGDSALYLCASSLASGGTGELFFGEGSRLTVL.

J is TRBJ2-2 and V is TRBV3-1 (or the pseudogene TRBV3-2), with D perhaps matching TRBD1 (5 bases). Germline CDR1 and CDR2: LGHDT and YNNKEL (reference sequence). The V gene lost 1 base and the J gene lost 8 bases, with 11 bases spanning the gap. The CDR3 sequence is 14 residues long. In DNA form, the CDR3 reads TGTGCCAGCAGCCAAGTAGGGGAAGGAGGGGAGCTGTTTTTT. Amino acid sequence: CASSQVGEGGELFF.

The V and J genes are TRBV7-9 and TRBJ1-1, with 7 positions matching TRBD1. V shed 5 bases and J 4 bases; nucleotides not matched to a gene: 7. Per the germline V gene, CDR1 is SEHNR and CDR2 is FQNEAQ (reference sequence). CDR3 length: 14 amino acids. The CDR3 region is CASSNEPGGTEAFF. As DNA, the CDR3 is TGTGCCAGCAGCAATGAACCAGGGGGCACTGAAGCTTTCTTT.

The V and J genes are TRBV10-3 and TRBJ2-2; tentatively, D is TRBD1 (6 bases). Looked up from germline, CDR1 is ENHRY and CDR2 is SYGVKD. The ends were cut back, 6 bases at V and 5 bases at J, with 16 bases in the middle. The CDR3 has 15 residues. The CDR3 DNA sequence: TGTGCCATCAGGACCTGGGACACGGCGACCGGGGAGCTGTTTTTT. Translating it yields CAIRTWDTATGELFF.

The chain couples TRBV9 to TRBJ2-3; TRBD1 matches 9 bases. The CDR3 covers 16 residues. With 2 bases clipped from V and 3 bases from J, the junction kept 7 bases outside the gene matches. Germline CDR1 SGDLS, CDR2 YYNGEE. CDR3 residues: CASSVDSGTGTDTQYF. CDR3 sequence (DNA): TGTGCCAGCAGCGTCGATTCCGGGACAGGGACAGATACGCAGTATTTT.

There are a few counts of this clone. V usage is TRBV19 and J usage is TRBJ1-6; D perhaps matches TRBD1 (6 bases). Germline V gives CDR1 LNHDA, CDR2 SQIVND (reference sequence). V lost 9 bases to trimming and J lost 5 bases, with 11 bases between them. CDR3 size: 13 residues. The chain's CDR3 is CASQRTDNSPLHF. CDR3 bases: TGTGCCAGCCAGAGGACAGATAATTCACCCCTCCACTTT.